This T cell receptor beta chain is drawn from a study of T-cell memory formation after mild COVID-19. Looking at the study overall: The two donors had largely donor-specific TCR clusters. Findings of the study overall: Pre-infection memory showed some responding clones, and this suggested that cross-reactive memory joined. Specificity for SARS-CoV-2 was not confirmed among the second-wave clones peaking on day 37.

Barcoded TCR alpha and TCR beta cDNA libraries with UMIs came from 5'RACE using constant-segment primers. MiXCR, applied by TCRdb to the 5' RACE reads, yields one record per CDR3 protein. The sample yields roughly 200,000 distinct CDR3 sequences, over 20% seen once. For this clonotype: Its specificity is not known.

The CDR3 contains 15 residues. Germline V gene lookup returns CDR1 MNHEY and CDR2 SVGAGI. The V segment lost 4 bases and the J segment 3 bases; nucleotides outside the gene matches: 5. This sequence was found in an adult woman who had mild COVID-19 (a few samples of this study predate the infection). Cell type and time point are not known. Sequences were obtained from PBMCs or a T cell subset sorted from them (not recorded which). The J gene is TRBJ1-1, the V gene TRBV6-5, with 10 nucleotides matching TRBD1. The CDR3 bases are TGTGCCAGCAGTTTTTCCGGGACAGGGGACACTGAAGCTTTCTTT. Its protein is CASSFSGTGDTEAFF.